These 14 T cell receptor beta chains were all obtained from the same sample, sequenced in a study of blood T cells in healthy people across ages. Together with a sample-barcoded 5' primer, a J-beta primer mix was included in a second PCR lasting about 7 to 11 cycles. TCRdb independently ran MiXCR on the 5' RACE reads; one entry per CDR3 protein. Of over a million distinct CDR3 sequences in the sample, about 23% are singletons; the top ten hold approximately 0.79%. This same sample was also part of a study on T cells of mothers and their children.

The material sequenced was blood. The receptors originated from a girl aged 2 to 9 in good health.

This clonotype was detected only a few times. The chain combines TRBV20-1 with TRBJ1-3, with D maybe TRBD1 (5 bases). The CDR3 sequence is 17 residues long. V was pared by 0 bases and J by 4 bases, with 19 bases between. Germline loops: CDR1 DFQATT, CDR2 SNEGSKA (reference sequence). This CDR3 is CSAREGVNKDFGNTIYF. The DNA of the CDR3 is TGCAGTGCTAGAGAAGGGGTAAACAAGGACTTCGGAAACACCATATATTTT.

This clonotype was found a few times. At one end, the junction sequence differs from germline, possibly due to a read error. This CDR3 reads CTISESGGQGNTDTQYF. CDR3 DNA sequence: TGTACCATCAGTGAGTCCGGAGGGCAGGGGAACACAGATACGCAGTATTTT. The chain links TRBV10-3 to TRBJ2-3; D tentatively fits TRBD1 or TRBD2 (6 bases each). The CDR3 runs 17 residues. CDR1 and CDR2 (germline): ENHRY, SYGVKD.

This clonotype was observed a few times. The rearrangement links TRBV7-2 to TRBJ1-6; possible D gene TRBD1, 5 bases. The CDR3 consists of 15 residues. Germline loops: CDR1 SGHTA, CDR2 FQGNSA. The germline V and J ends were trimmed by 3 bases and 8 bases, with 14 bases remaining between them. The CDR3 DNA sequence: TGTGCCAGCAGCTTGGGGGGGGAGGGTTATTCACCCCTCCACTTT. It yields the protein CASSLGGEGYSPLHF.

To note about this clonotype: The junction and the germline gene differ at one end; a read error may be behind it. The rearrangement uses TRBV24-1 and TRBJ1-3; 7 bases match TRBD1. CDR3 length equals 15 residues. Germline V gives CDR1 KGHDR, CDR2 SFDVKD. CDR3 in amino acids: CAASAGDSSGNTIYF. As DNA, the CDR3 is TGTGCCGCCAGTGCAGGGGACAGCTCTGGAAACACCATATATTTT.

This chain connects TRBV29-1 to TRBJ2-1, with D perhaps TRBD2 (5 bases). The CDR3 is 13 amino acids. From germline, CDR1 is SQVTM and CDR2 ANQGSEA. Trimming pared 1 base from V and 5 bases from J, leaving 9 bases between. The CDR3 DNA follows: TGCAGCGTTGAAGGATGGGAGAACAATGAGCAGTTCTTC. Protein product: CSVEGWENNEQFF.

The rearrangement uses TRBV20-1 and TRBJ1-2; D might be TRBD1 (5 bases). V lost 1 base and J lost 5, with 11 bases in between. This CDR3 spans 13 amino acids. Germline V gene data show CDR1 as DFQATT and CDR2 as SNEGSKA (reference sequence). CDR3 loop: CSARADTVYGYTF. DNA of the CDR3: TGCAGTGCTAGAGCGGACACGGTTTATGGCTACACCTTC.

V is TRBV12-3 or TRBV12-4 and J is TRBJ1-5, with D maybe TRBD1 (6 bases). The CDR3 is 14 residues long. V lost 1 base and J 5 bases, leaving 9 bases between the germline ends. CDR3 bases: TGTGCCAGCAGTTTAGACAGGGAATATCAGCCCCAGCATTTT. It yields the protein CASSLDREYQPQHF.

This clonotype showed up just a few times. In this CDR3 the conserved last residue, phenylalanine or tryptophan, is missing, so a read error is likely. The chain uses TRBV6-6 and TRBJ2-5; D is unclear. The CDR3 sequence is 15 residues long. The V end was cut by 6 bases, the J end by 1 base, with 15 bases between. CDR1 is MNHNY and CDR2 is SVGAGI in the germline V gene (reference sequence). The CDR3 bases are TGTGCCAGCAGGGCACGACTGGGCTCCCAAGAGACCCAGTACCTC. Protein sequence: CASRARLGSQETQYL.

This clonotype was observed a few times. V is TRBV10-3 and J is TRBJ2-7; TRBD2 is a possible D gene (6 bases). V was trimmed by 4 bases and J by 2 bases, leaving 9 bases between them. Germline V gives CDR1 ENHRY, CDR2 SYGVKD. This CDR3 has 13 residues. DNA for the CDR3: TGTGCCATCAGTGCTGCGGGGACCTACGAGCAGTACTTC. Its translation is CAISAAGTYEQYF.

The chain carries TRBV20-1 and TRBJ2-1; D gene unclear. Trimming left V 3 bases short and J 0 bases short, with 9 bases between. CDR3 length: 14 amino acids. CDR1 and CDR2 (germline): DFQATT, SNEGSKA (reference sequence). The CDR3 loop is CSARNLSSYNEQFF. For the CDR3, the DNA is TGCAGTGCTAGGAATCTTAGCTCCTACAATGAGCAGTTCTTC.

This chain links TRBV10-3 with TRBJ2-1; no clear D. Looked up from germline, CDR1 is ENHRY and CDR2 is SYGVKD. The V end was cut by 6 bases, the J end by 5 bases, with 14 bases between. This CDR3 is 14 amino acids long. The CDR3 spells CAIRPALGNNEQFF. The CDR3 DNA reads as TGTGCCATCAGGCCCGCGCTAGGGAACAATGAGCAGTTCTTC.

This sequence joins TRBV5-8 and TRBJ2-6; D may be TRBD2 (6 bases). Germline CDR1 SGHTS, CDR2 YDEGEE. With 1 base removed from V and 4 bases from J, the gap between germline ends came to 18 bases. The CDR3 is 18 residues long. The CDR3, as DNA: TGTGCCAGCAGCTTGTCGAAGCGGGCCTGGACCGGGGCCAACGTCCTGACTTTC. Protein: CASSLSKRAWTGANVLTF.

The sample holds a few counts of this clonotype. The V gene is TRBV7-2, the J gene TRBJ2-5; tentative D call: TRBD2 (6 bases). The CDR3 extends over 15 amino acids. Deletions cut 4 bases from V and 4 bases from J, with 16 bases between. From germline, CDR1 is SGHTA and CDR2 FQGNSA. The CDR3 coding sequence is TGTGCCAGCAGCTCGCGCGGGGTAGGGGTAGAGACCCAGTACTTC. This encodes CASSSRGVGVETQYF.

The genes are TRBV25-1 and TRBJ2-5; D is possibly TRBD2 (5 bases). V lost 4 bases, J lost 3 bases, and 15 bases lay in between. The length of the CDR3 is 15 residues. Germline V gene data show CDR1 as MGHDK and CDR2 as SYGVNS. CDR3 amino acids: CASSAPDYRKETQYF. The CDR3 DNA reads TGTGCCAGCAGTGCGCCCGACTACCGTAAAGAGACCCAGTACTTC.